This TCR beta chain was identified during a study of cytotoxic CD8 clonotypes in ibrutinib-treated CLL. Study in general: Response was recorded as partial in roughly 25 patients and complete in 2; at median around 68 months, approximately 15 remained remitted and about 12 had progressed.

In this sample, this clone turned up a few times. CDR1 is SGHTS and CDR2 is YDEGEE in the germline V gene. This CDR3 has 14 amino acids. The junction had 8 bases not matched to a gene; V was cut back by 4 bases and J by 7 bases. TCRdb's table, derived via immunoSEQ multiplex PCR, lists solely in-frame clones and lacks some. The repertoire consists of approximately 100,000 clones, with approximately 58% occurring once and the leading ten covering under 45%. The chain recombines TRBV5-8 with TRBJ2-1; TRBD1 matches 7 bases. The clonotype comes from a human donor with chronic lymphocytic leukemia. Sequenced here: PBMCs, sampled after 24 months of ibrutinib treatment. CDR3 residues: CASSPGTARNEQFF. CDR3 DNA sequence: TGTGCCAGCAGCCCCGGGACAGCAAGAAATGAGCAGTTCTTC. Full variable domain (missing parts from reference TRBV5-8 and TRBJ2-1): EAGVTQSPTHLIKTRGQQATLRCSPISGHTSVYWYQQALGLGLQFLLWYDEGEERNRGNFPPRFSGRQFPNYSSELNVNALELEDSALYLCASSPGTARNEQFFGPGTRLTVL.